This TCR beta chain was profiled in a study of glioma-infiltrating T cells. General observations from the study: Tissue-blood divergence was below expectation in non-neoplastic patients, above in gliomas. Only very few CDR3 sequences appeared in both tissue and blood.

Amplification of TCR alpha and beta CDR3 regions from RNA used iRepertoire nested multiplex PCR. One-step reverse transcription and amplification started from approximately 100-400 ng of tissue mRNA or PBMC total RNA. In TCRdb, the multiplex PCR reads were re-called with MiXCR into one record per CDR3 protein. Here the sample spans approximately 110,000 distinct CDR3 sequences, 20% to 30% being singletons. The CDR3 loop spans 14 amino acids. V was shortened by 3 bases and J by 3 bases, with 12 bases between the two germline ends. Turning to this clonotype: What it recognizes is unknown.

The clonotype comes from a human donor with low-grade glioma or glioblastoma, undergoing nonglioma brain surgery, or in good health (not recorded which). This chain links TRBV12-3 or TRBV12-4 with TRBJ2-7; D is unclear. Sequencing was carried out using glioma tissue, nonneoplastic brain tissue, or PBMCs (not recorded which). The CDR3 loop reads CASSFIPPLYEQYF. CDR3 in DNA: TGTGCCAGCAGTTTTATTCCCCCTCTCTACGAGCAGTACTTC.